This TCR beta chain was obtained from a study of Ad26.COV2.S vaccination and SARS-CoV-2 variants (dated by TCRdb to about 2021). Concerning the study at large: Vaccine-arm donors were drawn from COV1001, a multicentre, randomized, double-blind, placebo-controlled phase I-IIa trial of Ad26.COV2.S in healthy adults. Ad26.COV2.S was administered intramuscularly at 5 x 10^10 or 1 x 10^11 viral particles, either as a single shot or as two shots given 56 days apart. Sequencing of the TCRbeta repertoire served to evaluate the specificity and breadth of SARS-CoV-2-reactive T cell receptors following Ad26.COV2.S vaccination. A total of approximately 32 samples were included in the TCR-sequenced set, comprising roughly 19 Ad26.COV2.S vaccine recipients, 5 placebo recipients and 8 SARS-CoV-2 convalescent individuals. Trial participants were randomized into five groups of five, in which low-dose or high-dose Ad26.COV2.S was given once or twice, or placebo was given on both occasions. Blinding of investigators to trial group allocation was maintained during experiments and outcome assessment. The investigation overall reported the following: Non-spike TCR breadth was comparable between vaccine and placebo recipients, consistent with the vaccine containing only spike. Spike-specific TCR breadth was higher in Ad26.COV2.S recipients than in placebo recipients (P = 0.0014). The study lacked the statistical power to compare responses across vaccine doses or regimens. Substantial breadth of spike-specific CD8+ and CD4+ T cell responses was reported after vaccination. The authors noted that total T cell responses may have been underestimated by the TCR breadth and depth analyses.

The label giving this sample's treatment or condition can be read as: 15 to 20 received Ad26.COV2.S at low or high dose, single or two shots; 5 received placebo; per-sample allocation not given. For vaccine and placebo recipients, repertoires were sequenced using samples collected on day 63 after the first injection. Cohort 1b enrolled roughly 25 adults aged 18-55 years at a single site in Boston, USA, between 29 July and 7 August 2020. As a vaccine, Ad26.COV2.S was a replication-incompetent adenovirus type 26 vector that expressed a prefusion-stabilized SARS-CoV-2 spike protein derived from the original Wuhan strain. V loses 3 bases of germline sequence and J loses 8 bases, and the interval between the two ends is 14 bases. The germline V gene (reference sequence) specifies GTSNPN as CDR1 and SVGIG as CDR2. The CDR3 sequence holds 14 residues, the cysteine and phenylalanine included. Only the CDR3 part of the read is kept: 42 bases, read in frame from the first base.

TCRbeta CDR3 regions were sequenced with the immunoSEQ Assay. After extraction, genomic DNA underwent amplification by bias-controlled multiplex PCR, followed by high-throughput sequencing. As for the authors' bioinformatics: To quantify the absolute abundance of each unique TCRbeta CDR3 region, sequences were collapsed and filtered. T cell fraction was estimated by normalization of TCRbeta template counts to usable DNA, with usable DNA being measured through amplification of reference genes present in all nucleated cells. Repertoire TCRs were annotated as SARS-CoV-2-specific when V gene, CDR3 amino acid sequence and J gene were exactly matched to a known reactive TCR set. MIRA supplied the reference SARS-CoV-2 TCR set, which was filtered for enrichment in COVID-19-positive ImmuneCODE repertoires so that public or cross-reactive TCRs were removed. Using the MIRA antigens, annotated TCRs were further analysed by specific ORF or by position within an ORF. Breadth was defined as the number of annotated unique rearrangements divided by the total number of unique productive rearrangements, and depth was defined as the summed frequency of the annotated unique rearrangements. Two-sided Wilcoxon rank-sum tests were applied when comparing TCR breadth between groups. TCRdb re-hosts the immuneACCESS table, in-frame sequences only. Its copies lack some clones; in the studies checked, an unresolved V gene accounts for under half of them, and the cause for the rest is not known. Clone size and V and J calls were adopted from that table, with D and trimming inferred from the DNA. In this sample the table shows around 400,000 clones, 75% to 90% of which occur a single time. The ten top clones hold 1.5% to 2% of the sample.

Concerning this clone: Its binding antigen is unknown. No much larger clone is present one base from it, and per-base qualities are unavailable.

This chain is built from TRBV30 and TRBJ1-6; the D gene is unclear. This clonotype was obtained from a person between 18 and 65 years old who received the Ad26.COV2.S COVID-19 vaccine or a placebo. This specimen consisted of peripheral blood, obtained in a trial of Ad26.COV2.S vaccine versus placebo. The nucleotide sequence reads TGTGCCTGGAGGCCGGGGTGGGCGGATTCACCCCTCCACTTT. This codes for CAWRPGWADSPLHF.